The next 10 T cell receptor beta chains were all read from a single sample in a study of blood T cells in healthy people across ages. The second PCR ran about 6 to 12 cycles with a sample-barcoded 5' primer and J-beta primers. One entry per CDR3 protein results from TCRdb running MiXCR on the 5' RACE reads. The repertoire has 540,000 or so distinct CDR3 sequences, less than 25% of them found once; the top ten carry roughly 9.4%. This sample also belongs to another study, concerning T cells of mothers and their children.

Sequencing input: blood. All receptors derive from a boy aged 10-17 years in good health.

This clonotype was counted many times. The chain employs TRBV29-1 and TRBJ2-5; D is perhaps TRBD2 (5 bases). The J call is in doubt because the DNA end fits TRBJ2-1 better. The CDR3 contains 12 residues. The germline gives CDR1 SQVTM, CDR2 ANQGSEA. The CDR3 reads CSVEGLTGEQFF. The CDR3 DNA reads TGCAGCGTTGAAGGCTTGACGGGAGAGCAGTTCTTC.

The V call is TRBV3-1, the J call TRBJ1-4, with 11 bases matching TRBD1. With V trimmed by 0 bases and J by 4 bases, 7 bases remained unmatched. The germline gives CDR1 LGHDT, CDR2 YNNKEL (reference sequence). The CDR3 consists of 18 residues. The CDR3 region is CASSQDRGTGGFNEKLFF. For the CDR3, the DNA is TGTGCCAGCAGCCAAGATCGGGGGACAGGGGGATTTAATGAAAAACTGTTTTTT.

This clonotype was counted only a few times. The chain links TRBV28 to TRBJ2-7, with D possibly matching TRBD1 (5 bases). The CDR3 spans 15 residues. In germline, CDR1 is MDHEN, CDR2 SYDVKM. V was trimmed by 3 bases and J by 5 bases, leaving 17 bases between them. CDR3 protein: CASSFLAVPRDEQYF. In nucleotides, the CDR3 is TGTGCCAGCAGTTTCTTGGCGGTCCCCAGGGACGAGCAGTACTTC.

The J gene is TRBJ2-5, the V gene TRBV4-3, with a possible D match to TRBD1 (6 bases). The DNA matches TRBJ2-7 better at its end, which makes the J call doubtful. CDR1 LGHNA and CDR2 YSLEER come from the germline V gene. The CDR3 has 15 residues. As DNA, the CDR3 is TGCGCCAGCAGCCAAGATTGGGGACAACACTACGAGCAGTACTTC. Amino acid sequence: CASSQDWGQHYEQYF.

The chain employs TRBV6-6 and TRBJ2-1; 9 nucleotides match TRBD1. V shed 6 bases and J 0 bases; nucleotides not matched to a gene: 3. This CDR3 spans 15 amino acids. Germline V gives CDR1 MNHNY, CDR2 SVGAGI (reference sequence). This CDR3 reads CASRPDRGSYNEQFF. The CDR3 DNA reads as TGTGCCAGCAGACCGGACAGGGGCTCCTACAATGAGCAGTTCTTC.

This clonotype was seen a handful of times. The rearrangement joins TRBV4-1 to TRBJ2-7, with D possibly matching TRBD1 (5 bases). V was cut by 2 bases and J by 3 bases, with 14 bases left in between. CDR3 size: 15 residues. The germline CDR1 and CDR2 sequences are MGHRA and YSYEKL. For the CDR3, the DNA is TGCGCCAGCAGCCAAACACAGGACCCGAGCTACGAGCAGTACTTC. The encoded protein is CASSQTQDPSYEQYF.

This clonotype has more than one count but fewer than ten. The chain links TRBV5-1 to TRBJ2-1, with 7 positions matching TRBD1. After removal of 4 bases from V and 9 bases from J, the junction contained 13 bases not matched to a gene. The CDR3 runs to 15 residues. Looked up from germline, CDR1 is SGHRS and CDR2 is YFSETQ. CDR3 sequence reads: CASSTGSTGLGEQFF. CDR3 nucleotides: TGCGCCAGCAGCACAGGTTCGACAGGGTTGGGTGAGCAGTTCTTC.

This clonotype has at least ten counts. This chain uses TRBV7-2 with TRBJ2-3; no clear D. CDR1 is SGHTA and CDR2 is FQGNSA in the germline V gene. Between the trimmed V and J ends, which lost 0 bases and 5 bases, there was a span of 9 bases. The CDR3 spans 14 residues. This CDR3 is CASSLAGPQDTQYF. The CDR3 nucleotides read TGTGCCAGCAGCTTAGCAGGCCCACAAGATACGCAGTATTTT.

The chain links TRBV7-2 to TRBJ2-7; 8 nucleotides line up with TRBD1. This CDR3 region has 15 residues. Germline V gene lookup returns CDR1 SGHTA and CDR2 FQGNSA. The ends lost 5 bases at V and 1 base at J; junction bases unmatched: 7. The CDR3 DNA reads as TGTGCCAGCAGCCCCGGGACAGGCCAATCCTACGAGCAGTACTTC. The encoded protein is CASSPGTGQSYEQYF.

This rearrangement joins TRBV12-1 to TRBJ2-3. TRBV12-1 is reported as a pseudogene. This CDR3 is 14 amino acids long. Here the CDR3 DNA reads TGTGCCAGCAGCCCCTATAGAATGGCAGATACGCAGTATTTT. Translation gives CASSPYRMADTQYF.